The 13 T cell receptor beta chains below all came from one sample that was sequenced in a study of metastatic and nonmetastatic thyroid tumors. TCRdb re-clonotyped the PCR reads via MiXCR. The sample consists of under 15,000 clones, around a fifth of them appearing once. Every patient was untreated before thyroid surgery. The sequenced sample was adjacent normal tissue. Every receptor here comes from a female donor with papillary thyroid cancer or a benign thyroid nodule (not recorded which). Some clones in this sample may be carry-over from other donors' samples.

The genes are TRBV11-3 and TRBJ2-3; 12 bases match TRBD2. Per the germline V gene, CDR1 is SGHNT and CDR2 is YENEEA. CDR3 length equals 19 residues. Trimming at V came to 1 base and at J to 5 bases, leaving 13 bases not matched to a gene. CDR3 DNA sequence: TGTGCCAGCAGCTTAGTCGTGACTAGCGGGAGTCGGGCACAAGATACGCAGTATTTT. It encodes CASSLVVTSGSRAQDTQYF.

This clone is judged medium-sized. The CDR3 protein is CASSEAAQETQYF. The CDR3 region has the DNA TGCGCCAGCAGTGAGGCTGCACAAGAGACCCAGTACTTC. The V gene is TRBV10-2, the J gene TRBJ2-5, with D unresolved. The CDR3 is made up of 13 amino acids. Germline loops: CDR1 WSHSY, CDR2 SAAADI. V lost 2 bases to trimming and J lost 2 bases, with 6 bases between them.

This clone has ten or more counts. This chain joins TRBV3-1 and TRBJ2-5, with D tentatively TRBD2 (5 bases). Trimming pared 1 base from V and 4 bases from J, leaving 7 bases between. Germline CDR1 reads LGHDT; CDR2 reads YNNKEL (reference sequence). The CDR3 covers 13 residues. CDR3 DNA: TGTGCCAGCAGCCAAGGGACTGCAGAGACCCAGTACTTC. Protein sequence: CASSQGTAETQYF.

Details on this clone: Being one base from a much bigger clone, this may be a read error. The rearrangement uses TRBV5-6 and TRBJ1-4; tentative D call: TRBD1 (6 bases). The germline V gene has CDR1 SGHDT and CDR2 YYEEEE. V was pared by 1 base and J by 5 bases, with 12 bases between. The CDR3 is made up of 15 amino acids. CDR3: CASSLWGADNEKLFF. CDR3 coding DNA: TGTGCCAGCAGCTTGTGGGGGGCAGACAATGAAAAACTGTTTTTT.

This clone occurred many times. The V and J genes are TRBV20-1 and TRBJ1-2; maybe TRBD1 (5 bases). There are 13 residues in the CDR3. With 0 bases removed from V and 8 bases from J, the gap between germline ends came to 13 bases. CDR1 and CDR2 from the germline V gene are DFQATT and SNEGSKA (reference sequence). CDR3 loop: CSARDWGRGGYTF. CDR3 nucleotides: TGCAGTGCTAGAGATTGGGGGAGGGGAGGCTACACCTTC.

The V gene is TRBV5-5, the J gene TRBJ1-1; D not resolved. The CDR3 extends over 15 amino acids. Per germline, CDR1 SGHKS and CDR2 YYEKEE (reference sequence). Trimming cost V 2 bases and J 1 base, with 12 bases left between them. DNA of the CDR3: TGTGCCAGCAGCTTCGAAGAATGGGGGAACACTGAAGCTTTCTTT. This translates into CASSFEEWGNTEAFF.

Worth noting for this clone: The germline gene is not matched at one end of the junction; a read error may be the cause. The rearrangement joins TRBV7-9 to TRBJ2-3, with D hard to call. The germline V gene has CDR1 SEHNR and CDR2 FQNEAQ (reference sequence). This CDR3 has 12 residues. The CDR3 sequence is CTSIYSTDTQYF. The CDR3 DNA is TGTACCAGCATTTACAGCACAGATACGCAGTATTTT.

This chain joins TRBV6-1 and TRBJ2-2; the D gene could be TRBD1 or TRBD2 (6 bases each). The CDR3 totals 14 residues. The ends were cut back, 6 bases at V and 6 bases at J, with 14 bases in the middle. CDR1 is MNHNS, CDR2 SASEGT, per germline. The CDR3: CASSYGGHAGELFF. The CDR3 DNA reads TGTGCCAGCAGCTATGGGGGGCACGCCGGGGAGCTGTTTTTT.

As to this clone: A much larger clone is a single base away; this may be a read error. The same CDR3 is also encoded by other DNA sequences in this sample. The chain recombines TRBV5-1 with TRBJ1-2, with D possibly TRBD1 on 5 matching bases. Germline CDR1 reads SGHRS; CDR2 reads YFSETQ. The length of the CDR3 is 17 residues. The CDR3 sequence: CASSLNPEGTVSYGYTF. CDR3 DNA sequence: TGCGCCAGCAGCTTGAATCCCGAGGGGACCGTGAGCTATGGTTACACCTTC. The full variable domain, rest sourced from reference TRBV5-1 and TRBJ1-2, is KAGVTQTPRYLIKTRGQQVTLSCSPISGHRSVSWYQQTPGQGLQFLFEYFSETQRNKGNFPGRFSGRQFSNSRSEMNVSTLELGDSALYLCASSLNPEGTVSYGYTFGSGTRLTVV.

The V gene is TRBV20-1, the J gene TRBJ2-7, with 8 bases matching TRBD1. The CDR3 has 16 amino acids. The germline CDR1 and CDR2 sequences are DFQATT and SNEGSKA (reference sequence). The junction had 8 bases not matched to a gene; V was cut back by 1 base and J by 0 bases. CDR3 amino acids: CSARAPGQDFSYEQYF. In DNA, the CDR3 is TGCAGTGCTAGAGCACCGGGACAGGACTTCTCCTACGAGCAGTACTTC.

This clone was observed at least ten times. The gene calls are TRBV2 and TRBJ1-4; 9 bases are shared with TRBD1. This CDR3 is built from 14 residues. Per the germline V gene, CDR1 is SNHLY and CDR2 is FYNNEI. V shed 6 bases and J 5 bases; nucleotides not matched to a gene: 4. CDR3 amino acids: CASSPDRGNEKLFF. Written as DNA, the CDR3 is TGTGCCAGCAGCCCGGACAGGGGAAATGAAAAACTGTTTTTT.

J is TRBJ2-3 and V is TRBV6-1; 7 bases are shared with TRBD1. V dropped 5 bases and J dropped 5; count of bases not matched to a gene: 7. The CDR3 sequence is 14 residues long. Germline CDR1 reads MNHNS; CDR2 reads SASEGT. CDR3 nucleotide sequence: TGTGCCAGCAGTCTAGGGGGCGCGAAAGATACGCAGTATTTT. Translation: CASSLGGAKDTQYF.

Notes on this clone: A junction end diverges from the germline sequence, so it may reflect a read error. This chain links TRBV20-1 with TRBJ1-1; D may be TRBD1 (5 bases). The CDR3 is 15 amino acids. Germline-derived CDR1 and CDR2 are DFQATT and SNEGSKA (reference sequence). The CDR3 bases are TGCAGTGTCAGACGCCCCTGGGACTGGAACACCGAAGCTTTCTTT. It encodes CSVRRPWDWNTEAFF.